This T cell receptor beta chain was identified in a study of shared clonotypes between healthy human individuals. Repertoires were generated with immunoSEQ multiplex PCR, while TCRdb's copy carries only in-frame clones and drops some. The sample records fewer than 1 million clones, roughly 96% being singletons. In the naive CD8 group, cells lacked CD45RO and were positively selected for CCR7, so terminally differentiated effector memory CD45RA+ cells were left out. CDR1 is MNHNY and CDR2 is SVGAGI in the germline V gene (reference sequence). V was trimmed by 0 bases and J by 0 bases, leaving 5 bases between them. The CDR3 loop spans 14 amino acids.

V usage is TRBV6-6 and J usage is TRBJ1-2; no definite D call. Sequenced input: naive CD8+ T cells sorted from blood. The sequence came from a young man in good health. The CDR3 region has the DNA TGTGCCAGCAGTTACTCGGTCCCTAACTATGGCTACACCTTC. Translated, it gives CASSYSVPNYGYTF.